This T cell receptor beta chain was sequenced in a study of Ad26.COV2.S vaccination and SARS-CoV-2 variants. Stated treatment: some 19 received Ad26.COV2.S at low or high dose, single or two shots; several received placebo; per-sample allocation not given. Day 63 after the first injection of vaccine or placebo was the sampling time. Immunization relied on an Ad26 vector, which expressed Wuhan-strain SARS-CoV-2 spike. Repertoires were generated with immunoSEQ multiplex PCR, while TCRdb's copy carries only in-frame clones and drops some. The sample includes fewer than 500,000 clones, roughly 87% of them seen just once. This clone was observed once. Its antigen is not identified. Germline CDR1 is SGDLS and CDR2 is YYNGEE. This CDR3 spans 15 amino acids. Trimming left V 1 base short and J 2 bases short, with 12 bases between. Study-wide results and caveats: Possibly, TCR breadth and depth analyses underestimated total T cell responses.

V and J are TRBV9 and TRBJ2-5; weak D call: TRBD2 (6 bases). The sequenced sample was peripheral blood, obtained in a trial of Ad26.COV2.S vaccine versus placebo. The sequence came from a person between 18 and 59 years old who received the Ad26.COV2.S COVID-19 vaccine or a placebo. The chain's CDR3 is CASSVQSGSQETQYF. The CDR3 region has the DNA TGTGCCAGCAGCGTACAAAGCGGGTCTCAAGAGACCCAGTACTTC. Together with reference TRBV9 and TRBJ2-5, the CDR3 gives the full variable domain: DSGVTQTPKHLITATGQRVTLRCSPRSGDLSVYWYQQSLDQGLQFLIQYYNGEERAKGNILERFSAQQFPDLHSELNLSSLELGDSALYFCASSVQSGSQETQYFGPGTRLLVL.